This T cell receptor (beta chain) appears in the sequencing data of a study of human T cells and chemical hapten exposure (dated by TCRdb to about 2021). About the investigation overall: For sensitization, 2% DPC in acetone was applied to a 2 cm by 2 cm area of upper inner arm skin. Patients additionally received weekly therapeutic DPC doses to the scalp throughout the approximately 24-week study period. Patch tests used Finn chambers with 0.01% DPC on the upper back, scored after 6 days by International Contact Dermatitis Research Group standards. The mostly female patient cohort included alopecia areata with under or over 50% scalp involvement, alopecia totalis and alopecia universalis. Libraries were pooled for sequencing, and variation in per-sample TCR yields was attributed mainly to small differences in library volumes within the pool. The study tracked peripheral blood TCR repertoire changes in vivo during primary and secondary sensitization to the hapten diphenylcyclopropenone (DPC) in alopecia patients. Patient blood was sampled pre-sensitization (week 0) and at 2, 6 and about 24 weeks after DPC sensitization. About 28 alopecia patients gave blood for TCR sequencing at one to four time points (pre-sensitization, 2, 6 and 24 weeks).

The sample's time point label, in plain terms: patch test 1, 2 weeks after DPC sensitization. In light of the paper, this sample's treatment or condition label describes: therapeutic diphenylcyclopropenone sensitization with weekly scalp DPC. At every patch-test visit, the blood draw took place before the patch test was put on. Patients were eligible if aged 18 to 70, diagnosed with alopecia and judged suitable for DPC therapy, and pregnant patients were excluded. Total RNA was extracted from unfractionated whole blood that had been collected in Tempus Blood RNA tubes. Trimming removed 8 bases from V and 5 bases from J, leaving 10 bases between the germline ends. From its cysteine to its phenylalanine, the CDR3 spans 12 amino acids. Only the CDR3 DNA is retained, 36 bases long and in frame from the first base. According to the germline V gene, CDR1 reads SNHLY and CDR2 reads FYNNEI. In regard to this clonotype: The antigen it recognizes is unknown. No base quality values were provided; no much bigger clone lies one nucleotide off.

Library preparation was by RACE. Sequenced on a NextSeq 500. Library preparation attached unique molecular identifiers to individual cDNA molecules for quantitative, reproducible TCR counting. Both TCR alpha and TCR beta chains were sequenced from each blood RNA sample. The original methods were these. A median of roughly 100,000 TCRs per sample was observed, with a range of about 23,224 to 690,600. V, J and CDR3 annotation of the TCR reads was performed with the Decombinator software suite. Every sample was subsampled to the same number of TCRs (28,000) for the PS versus PT1 abundance plots. TCRs were defined as expanded if absent before sensitization and observed at least eight times at the 2-week time point. The raw public data were reprocessed by TCRdb itself: fastp quality trimming at Q25, MiXCR clonotype calling, in-frame beta chains only. CDR3 protein sequences are deduplicated, and each keeps its most common genes and DNA. These V and J calls originate from TCRdb's pipeline instead of the authors' own analysis. Here the sample has approximately 350,000 distinct CDR3 sequences; around 7% occur a single time. The ten largest clones take up roughly 8% of the sample.

On the study overall, not on this receptor specifically: After repeated subsampling, the strength of the expansion versus patch-test correlation and the threshold at which it became significant changed. Because every patient had alopecia, a presumed autoimmune disease, the patients' immune response might differ from that of healthy individuals. Expanded TCRs formed significantly more large CDR3 similarity clusters than pre-sensitization or healthy control sets, consistent with antigen-driven responses. The number of TCRs above 1 in 1000 frequency did not change with DPC sensitization; there was no evidence of global repertoire structure alterations. Patch test score correlated positively with the number of PT1 expanded TCRs, reaching significance at thresholds 8, 16 and 32 but not at 4.

Here the chain combines TRBV2 and TRBJ2-4, with no D gene named confidently. This sequence was found in a woman between 18 and 29 years old with alopecia areata. Some clones in this sample may be carry-over from other donors' samples. The source was whole blood, collected in connection with sensitization to the hapten diphenylcyclopropenone (DPC). The nucleotide sequence reads as follows: TGTGCCAGCCCGGGCCCCCAAAACATTCAGTACTTC. This codes for CASPGPQNIQYF.